One sample yielded the 27 T cell receptor beta chains listed below, sequenced in a study of blood T cells in healthy people across ages. Using a J-beta primer mix together with a sample-barcoded 5' primer, a second PCR was run for about 6 to 11 cycles. In TCRdb, the 5' RACE reads were re-called with MiXCR into one record per CDR3 protein. The sample yields about 800,000 distinct CDR3 sequences, around 25% seen once. These sequences were also reported in another study, on T cells of mothers and their children.

Sample: blood. The receptor source for this set is a boy between 10 and 17 years old in good health.

The CDR3 nucleotides read TGTGCCAGCAGCCCTATCAGAGACTGGGACAATGAGCAGTTCTTC. Amino acids: CASSPIRDWDNEQFF. The chain couples TRBV11-2 to TRBJ2-1; D not certain. This CDR3 has 15 residues. The V end lost 5 bases, the J end lost 5 bases, and 16 bases lay between the germline ends. The germline V gene encodes CDR1 SGHAT and CDR2 FQNNGV.

The chain is built from TRBV6-4 and TRBJ2-1, with 9 nucleotides matching TRBD1. The junction had 10 bases not matched to a gene; V was cut back by 3 bases and J by 7 bases. CDR3 length equals 16 residues. Per the germline V gene, CDR1 is MRHNA and CDR2 is SNTAGT. The CDR3 DNA reads TGTGCCAGCAGTGAACTTGGGACAGGGCTGTTGAATGAGCAGTTCTTC. Its translation is CASSELGTGLLNEQFF.

About this clonotype itself: One end of the junction fails to match germline, which may point to a read error. V usage is TRBV6-5 and J usage is TRBJ1-5, with no clear D. The germline V gene encodes CDR1 MNHEY and CDR2 SVGAGI. The CDR3 is 14 amino acids. Written as DNA, the CDR3 is TGTGCCAGCAGTTACTCAGCCGGTTATCAGCCCCGGCATTTT. This encodes CASSYSAGYQPRHF.

This clonotype was observed many times. The chain has TRBV4-3 and TRBJ2-2; 8 bases match TRBD1. The CDR3 sequence is 16 residues long. The junction had 6 bases not matched to a gene; V was cut back by 0 bases and J by 6 bases. Germline V gene lookup returns CDR1 LGHNA and CDR2 YSLEER. Here the CDR3 reads CASSQDPGGESGELFF. CDR3 sequence (DNA): TGCGCCAGCAGCCAAGATCCAGGGGGCGAGTCCGGGGAGCTGTTTTTT.

V usage is TRBV12-3 or TRBV12-4 and J usage is TRBJ2-5, with D perhaps TRBD2 (5 bases). Trimming took off 2 bases at V and 5 bases at J, with 15 bases between the two ends. The CDR3 is 15 amino acids. The CDR3 protein is CASSLSRTGRETQYF. CDR3 in DNA: TGTGCCAGCAGTTTATCTAGGACTGGCAGGGAGACCCAGTACTTC.

This clonotype was observed a few times. V gene TRBV28 combines with J gene TRBJ2-3; 8 bases map to TRBD2. V was clipped by 3 bases and J by 0 bases; unmatched bases: 11. CDR3 length equals 18 residues. The germline V gene encodes CDR1 MDHEN and CDR2 SYDVKM. CDR3 region: CASSLFTLAGSSTDTQYF. CDR3 bases: TGTGCCAGCAGTTTGTTTACTTTAGCGGGGTCTAGCACAGATACGCAGTATTTT.

The J gene is TRBJ2-1, the V gene TRBV7-9, with 8 bases identical to TRBD2. The CDR3 has 13 residues. J gave up 10 bases and V 1 base, and 3 bases lay outside the gene matches. Germline assignment: CDR1 SEHNR and CDR2 FQNEAQ (reference sequence). CDR3 DNA sequence: TGTGCCAGCAGCTTAGTGCGGGAGGCGGAGCAGTTCTTC. Encoded protein: CASSLVREAEQFF.

This chain uses TRBV29-1 with TRBJ2-7, with 7 bases aligning to TRBD1. The CDR3 has 14 amino acids. Trimming at V came to 5 bases and at J to 3 bases, leaving 10 bases not matched to a gene. Germline V gene sequence: CDR1 SQVTM, CDR2 ANQGSEA. The CDR3 here is CSVTGTEAVYEQYF. The CDR3, as DNA: TGCAGCGTTACCGGGACAGAGGCGGTCTACGAGCAGTACTTC.

On this clonotype itself: Compared with germline, one end of the junction differs, possibly owing to a read error. This chain links TRBV6-6 with TRBJ1-4; weak D call: TRBD1 (5 bases). The germline gives CDR1 MNHNY, CDR2 SVGAGI (reference sequence). The CDR3 length is 14 residues. The CDR3 DNA sequence: TGTGCCAGCGGTTACCTCGGGGACAATGAAAAACTGTTTTTT. Residues: CASGYLGDNEKLFF.

In its sample, this clonotype was seen many times. V gene TRBV5-1 combines with J gene TRBJ2-4; D is undetermined. The germline CDR1 and CDR2 sequences are SGHRS and YFSETQ. The V end was cut by 4 bases, the J end by 1 base, with 24 bases between. The CDR3 length is 19 residues. Here the CDR3 reads CASSLNLGQENSAKNIQYF. CDR3 sequence (DNA): TGCGCCAGCAGCCTCAACCTTGGGCAGGAAAACTCGGCCAAAAACATTCAGTACTTC.

This rearrangement joins TRBV13 to TRBJ2-5; no clear D. CDR3 length: 15 residues. The V end lost 4 bases, the J end lost 2 bases, and 14 bases lay between the germline ends. Germline assignment: CDR1 PRHDT and CDR2 FYEKMQ (reference sequence). CDR3: CASSSRVANQETQYF. The CDR3 nucleotides read TGTGCCAGCAGCTCTCGGGTGGCCAATCAAGAGACCCAGTACTTC.

The V call is TRBV2, the J call TRBJ2-1; TRBD1 or TRBD2 may be the D gene (5 bases each). The V end was cut by 6 bases, the J end by 4 bases, with 19 bases between. The CDR3 is 16 residues long. CDR1 and CDR2 (germline): SNHLY, FYNNEI. The CDR3 spells CASRKFRDGVYNEQFF. The CDR3, as DNA: TGTGCCAGCAGGAAATTCCGGGACGGGGTTTACAATGAGCAGTTCTTC.

V is TRBV7-6 and J is TRBJ2-7; no clear D gene. There are 12 residues in the CDR3. Germline loops: CDR1 SGHVS, CDR2 FNYEAQ. Trimming took 1 base from V and 5 from J, leaving 6 bases between them. The CDR3 sequence is CASSLDPNEQYF. DNA of the CDR3: TGTGCCAGCAGCTTAGACCCCAACGAGCAGTACTTC. Drawing the rest from reference TRBV7-6 and TRBJ2-7, the complete variable domain is GAGVSQSPRYKVTKRGQDVALRCDPISGHVSLYWYRQALGQGPEFLTYFNYEAQQDKSGLPNDRFSAERPEGSISTLTIQRTEQRDSAMYRCASSLDPNEQYFGPGTRLTVT.

The rearrangement joins TRBV15 to TRBJ2-7; TRBD1 matches at 11 bases. The germline V gene encodes CDR1 LNHNV and CDR2 YYDKDF (reference sequence). V gave up 1 base and J gave up 0 bases; unmatched junction bases: 2. CDR3 length: 16 residues. The CDR3 sequence is CATSRAGTGGSYEQYF. CDR3 in DNA: TGTGCCACCAGCAGAGCGGGGACAGGGGGCTCCTACGAGCAGTACTTC.

This clonotype occurred a few times. This chain joins TRBV4-3 and TRBJ1-2, with D possibly TRBD1 on 6 matching bases. The CDR3 totals 15 residues. Germline CDR1 reads LGHNA; CDR2 reads YSLEER. V was pared by 9 bases and J by 2 bases, with 19 bases between. The CDR3 here is CASGITGTKNYGYTF. Written as DNA, the CDR3 is TGCGCCAGTGGGATTACCGGGACAAAAAACTATGGCTACACCTTC.

This rearrangement joins TRBV4-1 to TRBJ2-5; possible D gene TRBD1, 6 bases. CDR3 length: 15 amino acids. V was shortened by 0 bases and J by 5 bases, with 13 bases between the two germline ends. Looked up from germline, CDR1 is MGHRA and CDR2 is YSYEKL. CDR3 in DNA: TGCGCCAGCAGCCAAGATGATTTGAGGGGGGAGACCCAGTACTTC. Translating it yields CASSQDDLRGETQYF.

This clonotype was recorded a few times. The V gene is TRBV28, the J gene TRBJ2-7; TRBD2 aligns across 12 bases. J was trimmed by 3 bases and V by 3 bases; bases with no gene match: 9. CDR3 size: 17 residues. Germline values: CDR1 MDHEN, CDR2 SYDVKM. The CDR3 coding sequence is TGTGCCAGCAGTTTCGATCCGCAGGGACTAGCGGGCTACGAGCAGTACTTC. It yields the protein CASSFDPQGLAGYEQYF.

This clonotype was counted between two and nine times. The chain is built from TRBV4-3 and TRBJ2-7; tentatively, D is TRBD1 (6 bases). Germline V gene sequence: CDR1 LGHNA, CDR2 YSLEER. This CDR3 has 16 amino acids. Trimming removed 1 base from V and 0 bases from J, with 13 bases in between. This CDR3 reads CASSQGPGHRSYEQYF. The CDR3 bases are TGCGCCAGCAGCCAAGGCCCGGGACACCGCTCCTACGAGCAGTACTTC.

The chain combines TRBV7-2 with TRBJ2-5; D unclear. The CDR3 length is 14 residues. Germline values: CDR1 SGHTA, CDR2 FQGNSA. V was cut by 1 base and J by 1 base, with 7 bases left in between. The DNA of the CDR3 is TGTGCCAGCAGCTTAGAAGCAGCCCAAGAGACCCAGTACTTC. Translated: CASSLEAAQETQYF.

This chain connects TRBV28 to TRBJ2-5; D is ambiguous. Trimming pared 0 bases from V and 2 bases from J, leaving 13 bases between. The CDR3 extends over 16 amino acids. CDR1 and CDR2 (germline): MDHEN, SYDVKM. CDR3 in DNA: TGTGCCAGCAGTTTATGGGGGAATAGAGGTCAAGAGACCCAGTACTTC. It encodes CASSLWGNRGQETQYF.

This chain connects TRBV25-1 to TRBJ2-7; 8 nucleotides align to TRBD2. The CDR3 runs 16 residues. Trimming removed 3 bases from V and 2 bases from J; junction bases left unmatched: 9. Per the germline V gene, CDR1 is MGHDK and CDR2 is SYGVNS. The CDR3 DNA is TGTGCCAGCAGTGATTATAGCGGGATAAAAACCTACGAGCAGTACTTC. Translating gives CASSDYSGIKTYEQYF.

This clonotype has just a few counts. CDR3 loop: CAWSVQVNTEAFF. CDR3 DNA: TGTGCCTGGAGTGTACAAGTGAACACTGAAGCTTTCTTT. The chain has TRBV30 and TRBJ1-1, with D uncertain. The germline V and J ends were trimmed by 0 bases and 0 bases, with 5 bases remaining between them. CDR1 and CDR2 (germline): GTSNPN, SVGIG (reference sequence). The CDR3 covers 13 residues.

This clonotype has a handful of counts. The chain employs TRBV4-2 and TRBJ2-7; TRBD2 matches at 9 bases. V gave up 4 bases and J gave up 0 bases; unmatched junction bases: 7. This CDR3 is built from 16 residues. In germline, CDR1 is LGHNA, CDR2 YNFKEQ. The CDR3 here is CASSPTKREASYEQYF. The CDR3 DNA is TGTGCCAGCAGCCCGACTAAGCGGGAGGCCTCCTACGAGCAGTACTTC.

The chain links TRBV5-1 to TRBJ2-1; the D gene is possibly TRBD2 (8 bases). The DNA end is more similar to TRBJ2-5, so the J call may be wrong. CDR1 is SGHRS and CDR2 is YFSETQ in the germline V gene. The CDR3 covers 16 residues. The CDR3 spells CASSLGSSGGGETQYF. For the CDR3, the DNA is TGCGCCAGCAGCTTGGGTTCATCGGGAGGGGGCGAGACCCAGTACTTC.

This clonotype occurred a few times. The V and J genes are TRBV12-3 or TRBV12-4 and TRBJ2-7; TRBD2 might be the D (7 bases). The CDR3 extends over 14 amino acids. With 6 bases removed from V and 6 bases from J, the gap between germline ends came to 18 bases. The CDR3 sequence is CASSRREGGREQYF. Here the CDR3 DNA reads TGTGCCAGCAGCCGGAGGGAGGGGGGGCGCGAGCAGTACTTC.

The sample holds a few counts of this clonotype. The V call is TRBV6-6, the J call TRBJ2-7; 8 positions match TRBD2. The CDR3 runs 15 residues. Germline V gives CDR1 MNHNY, CDR2 SVGAGI (reference sequence). V lost 2 bases, J lost 0 bases, and 3 bases stayed unmatched. CDR3 amino acids: CASSYGRGVSYEQYF. DNA of the CDR3: TGTGCCAGCAGTTACGGGCGGGGGGTCTCCTACGAGCAGTACTTC.

This clonotype has more than one count but fewer than ten. V gene TRBV20-1 combines with J gene TRBJ2-5; 9 positions match TRBD2. The DNA end lines up better with TRBJ2-1; the J call may be wrong. Germline-derived CDR1 and CDR2 are DFQATT and SNEGSKA (reference sequence). This CDR3 has 20 amino acids. This CDR3 reads CSARDAWAHSGSGGYNEQFF. Written as DNA, the CDR3 is TGCAGTGCTAGAGATGCATGGGCCCATAGCGGGAGTGGGGGCTACAATGAGCAGTTCTTC.